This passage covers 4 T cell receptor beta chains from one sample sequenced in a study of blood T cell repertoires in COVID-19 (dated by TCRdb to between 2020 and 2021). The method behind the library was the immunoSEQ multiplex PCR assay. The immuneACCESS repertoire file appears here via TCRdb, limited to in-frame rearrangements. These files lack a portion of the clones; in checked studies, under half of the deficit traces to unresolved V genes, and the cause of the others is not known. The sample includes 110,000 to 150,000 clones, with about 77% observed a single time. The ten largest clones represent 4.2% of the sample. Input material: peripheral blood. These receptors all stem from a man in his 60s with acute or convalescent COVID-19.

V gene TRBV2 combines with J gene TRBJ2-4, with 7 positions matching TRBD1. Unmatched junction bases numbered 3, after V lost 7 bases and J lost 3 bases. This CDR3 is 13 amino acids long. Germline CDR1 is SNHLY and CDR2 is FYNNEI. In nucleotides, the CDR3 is TGTGCCAGCACGGGACAGAACAAAAACATTCAGTACTTC. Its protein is CASTGQNKNIQYF.

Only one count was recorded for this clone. The DNA for the CDR3 is TGTGCCAGCTCACTCGGGACAGGGGATACCTACGAGCAGTACTTC. It is translated as CASSLGTGDTYEQYF. This chain uses TRBV18 with TRBJ2-7, with 10 bases that match TRBD1. CDR3 size: 15 residues. V shed 4 bases and J 2 bases; nucleotides not matched to a gene: 5. Germline CDR1 is KGHSH and CDR2 is LQKENI.

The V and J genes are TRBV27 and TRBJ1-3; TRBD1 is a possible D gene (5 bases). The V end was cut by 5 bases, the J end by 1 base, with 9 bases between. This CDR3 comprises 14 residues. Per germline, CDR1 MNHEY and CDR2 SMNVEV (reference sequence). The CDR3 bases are TGTGCCAGCAGTCGGGGGGGTTCTGGAAACACCATATATTTT. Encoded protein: CASSRGGSGNTIYF.

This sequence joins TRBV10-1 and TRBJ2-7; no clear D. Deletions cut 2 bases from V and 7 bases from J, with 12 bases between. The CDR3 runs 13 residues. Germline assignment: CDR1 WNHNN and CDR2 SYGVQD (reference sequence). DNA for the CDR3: TGCGCCAGCAGTGAGGACCTCCTGAGGGAGCAGTACTTC. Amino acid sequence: CASSEDLLREQYF.